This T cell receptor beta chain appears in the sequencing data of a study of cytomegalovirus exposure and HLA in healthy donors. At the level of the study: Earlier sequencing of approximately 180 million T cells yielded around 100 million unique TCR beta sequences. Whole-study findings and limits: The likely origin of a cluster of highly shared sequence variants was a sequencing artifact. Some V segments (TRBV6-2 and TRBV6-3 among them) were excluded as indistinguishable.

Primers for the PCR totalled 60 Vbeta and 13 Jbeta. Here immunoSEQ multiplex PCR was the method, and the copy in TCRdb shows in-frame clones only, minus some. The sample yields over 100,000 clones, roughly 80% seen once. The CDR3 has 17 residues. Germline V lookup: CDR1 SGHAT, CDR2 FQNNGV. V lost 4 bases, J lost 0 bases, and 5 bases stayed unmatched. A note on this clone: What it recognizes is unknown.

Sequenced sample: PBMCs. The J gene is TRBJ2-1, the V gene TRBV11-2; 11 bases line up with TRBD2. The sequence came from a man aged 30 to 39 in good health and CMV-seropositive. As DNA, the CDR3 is TGTGCCAGCAGCTCGGGGACTAGCGGAAACTCCTACAATGAGCAGTTCTTC. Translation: CASSSGTSGNSYNEQFF. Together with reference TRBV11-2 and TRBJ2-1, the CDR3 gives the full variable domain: EAGVAQSPRYKIIEKRQSVAFWCNPISGHATLYWYQQILGQGPKLLIQFQNNGVVDDSQLPKDRFSAERLKGVDSTLKIQPAKLEDSAVYLCASSSGTSGNSYNEQFFGPGTRLTVL.